Following are 2 T cell receptor beta chains from one sample sequenced in a study of blood T cell repertoires in COVID-19. Generated by immunoSEQ multiplex PCR, the TCRdb table keeps only in-frame clones and is missing some. The data contain 130,000 or so clones, around nine tenths of them singletons. The sample taken for sequencing was peripheral blood. The receptors were gathered from a man aged 55 to 70 with COVID-19, enrolled during active disease.

The gene calls are TRBV2 and TRBJ1-2; 9 bases line up with TRBD1. With 6 bases clipped from V and 5 bases from J, the junction kept 4 bases outside the gene matches. CDR3 size: 13 residues. Germline V gene sequence: CDR1 SNHLY, CDR2 FYNNEI. CDR3 amino acids: CASSTGTGYGYTF. The CDR3 nucleotides are TGTGCCAGCAGCACCGGGACAGGGTATGGCTACACCTTC. The whole variable domain, remainder taken from reference TRBV2 and TRBJ1-2, is EPEVTQTPSHQVTQMGQEVILRCVPISNHLYFYWYRQILGQKVEFLVSFYNNEISEKSEIFDDQFSVERPDGSNFTLKIRSTKLEDSAMYFCASSTGTGYGYTFGSGTRLTVV.

This rearrangement joins TRBV6-6 to TRBJ2-5, with D tentatively TRBD2 (6 bases). CDR3 length: 14 residues. The ends were cut back, 2 bases at V and 1 base at J, with 8 bases in the middle. Germline V gene lookup returns CDR1 MNHNY and CDR2 SVGAGI (reference sequence). CDR3: CASSYTRGQETQYF. The CDR3 DNA sequence: TGTGCCAGCAGTTACACGCGGGGCCAAGAGACCCAGTACTTC.